The 3 T cell receptor beta chains presented below share a single source sample, sequenced in a study of shared clonotypes between healthy human individuals (TCRdb year 2020). Library creation used the immunoSEQ multiplex PCR assay. This immuneACCESS table, as held by TCRdb, lists in-frame sequences with V and J called but not all clones. Of the missing ones, under half trace to an unresolved V gene in checked studies; the others have no known cause. The sample table contains roughly 2.6 million clones; only one count was recorded for more than 90% of them. The ten biggest clones cover over 0.12% of the sample. Specimen: naive CD4+ T cells sorted from blood. The meaning of the sample's cell subset or site label: CD45RA+ positively selected. The receptors were gathered from a man aged 18 to 30 in good health.

The chain carries TRBV4-3 and TRBJ2-7; possibly TRBD1 for D (5 bases). Looked up from germline, CDR1 is LGHNA and CDR2 is YSLEER. Trimming removed 0 bases at V and 1 base at J, with 10 bases between. This CDR3 has 15 residues. The CDR3 bases are TGCGCCAGCAGCCAAGAGCAGGGTACGTCCTACGAGCAGTACTTC. Residues: CASSQEQGTSYEQYF.

This chain uses TRBV5-6 with TRBJ2-7; TRBD2 might be the D (5 bases). Between the trimmed V and J ends, which lost 0 bases and 5 bases, there was a span of 18 bases. The V gene's germline CDR1 is SGHDT and CDR2 YYEEEE. The CDR3 is made up of 16 amino acids. Here the CDR3 reads CASSLGGWSGGDEQYF. CDR3 nucleotides: TGTGCCAGCAGCTTGGGGGGATGGAGCGGTGGAGACGAGCAGTACTTC.

As concerns this clone: At the DNA level, this CDR3 is encoded by other sequences in the same sample as well. The chain couples TRBV30 to TRBJ2-1, with TRBD2 identical over 8 bases. J was trimmed by 2 bases and V by 4 bases; bases with no gene match: 4. The CDR3 contains 14 residues. Germline V gene sequence: CDR1 GTSNPN, CDR2 SVGIG (reference sequence). CDR3 in DNA: TGTGCCTGGAACGGGGGGGCCCCCTACAATGAGCAGTTCTTC. Translating it yields CAWNGGAPYNEQFF.